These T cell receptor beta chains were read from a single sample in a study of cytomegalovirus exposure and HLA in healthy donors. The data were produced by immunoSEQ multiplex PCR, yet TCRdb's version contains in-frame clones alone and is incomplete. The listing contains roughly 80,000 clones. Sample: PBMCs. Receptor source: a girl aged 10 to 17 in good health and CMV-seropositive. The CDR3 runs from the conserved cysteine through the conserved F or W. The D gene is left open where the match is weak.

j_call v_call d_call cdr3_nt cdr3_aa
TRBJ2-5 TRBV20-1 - TGCAGTGCCAGGGTCGGGGAGACCCAGTACTTC CSARVGETQYF
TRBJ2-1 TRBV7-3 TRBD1 TGTGCCAGCAGCTTAGGGACAGGGACCGACAATGAGCAGTTCTTC CASSLGTGTDNEQFF
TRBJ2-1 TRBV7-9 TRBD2 TGTGCCAGCAGCCAAACTAGCGGGGGACTTTACAATGAGCAGTTCTTC CASSQTSGGLYNEQFF
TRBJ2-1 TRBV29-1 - TGCAGCGTGGAGGCCGACAATGAGCAGTTCTTC CSVEADNEQFF
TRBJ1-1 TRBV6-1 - TGTGCCAGCAGCTACCCGGGGAACACTGAAGCTTTCTTT CASSYPGNTEAFF
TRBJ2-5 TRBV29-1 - TGCAGCGTGGTAAAGGCGACGGGGGAGACCCAGTACTTC CSVVKATGETQYF
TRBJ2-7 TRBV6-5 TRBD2 TGTGCCAGCAGTTACTCGGGGGGGAGCGAGCAGTACTTC CASSYSGGSEQYF
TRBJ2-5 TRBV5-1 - TGCGCCAGCAGCTTGCCTACAGAGACCCAGTACTTC CASSLPTETQYF
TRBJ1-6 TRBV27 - TGTGCCAGCAGTTTAGGTCCACAGTATAATTCACCCCTCCACTTT CASSLGPQYNSPLHF
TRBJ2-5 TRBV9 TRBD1 TGTGCCAGCAGCGTAGCTCTGGGACAGGGGCAAGAGACCCAGTACTTC CASSVALGQGQETQYF
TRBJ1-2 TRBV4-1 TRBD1 TGCGCCAGCAGCCAGAGAGGGACAGGGGACTATGGCTACACCTTC CASSQRGTGDYGYTF
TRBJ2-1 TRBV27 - TGTGCCAGTACTTCCTACAATGAGCAGTTCTTC CASTSYNEQFF